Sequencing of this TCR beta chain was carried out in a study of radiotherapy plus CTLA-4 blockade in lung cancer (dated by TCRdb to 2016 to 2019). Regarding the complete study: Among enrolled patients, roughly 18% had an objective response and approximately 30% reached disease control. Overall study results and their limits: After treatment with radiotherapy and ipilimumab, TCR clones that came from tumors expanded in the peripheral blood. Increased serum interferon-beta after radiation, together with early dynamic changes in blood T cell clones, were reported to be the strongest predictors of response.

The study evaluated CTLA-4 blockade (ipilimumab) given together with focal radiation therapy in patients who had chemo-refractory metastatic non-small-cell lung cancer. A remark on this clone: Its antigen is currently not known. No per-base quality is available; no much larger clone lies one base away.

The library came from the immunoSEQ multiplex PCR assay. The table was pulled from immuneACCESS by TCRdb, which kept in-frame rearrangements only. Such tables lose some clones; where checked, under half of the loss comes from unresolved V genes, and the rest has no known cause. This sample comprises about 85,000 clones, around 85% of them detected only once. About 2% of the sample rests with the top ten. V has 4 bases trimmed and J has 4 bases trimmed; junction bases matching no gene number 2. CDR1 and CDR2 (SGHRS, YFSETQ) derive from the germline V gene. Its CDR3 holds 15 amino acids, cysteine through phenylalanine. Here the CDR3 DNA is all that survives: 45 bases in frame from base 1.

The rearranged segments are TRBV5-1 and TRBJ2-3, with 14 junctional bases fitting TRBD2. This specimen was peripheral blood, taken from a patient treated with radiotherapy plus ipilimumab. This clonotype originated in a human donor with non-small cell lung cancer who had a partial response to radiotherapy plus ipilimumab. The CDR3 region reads CASSPGLAGADTQYF. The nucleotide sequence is TGCGCCAGCAGCCCGGGACTAGCGGGGGCAGATACGCAGTATTTT. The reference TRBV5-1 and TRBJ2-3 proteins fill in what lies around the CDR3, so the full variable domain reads KAGVTQTPRYLIKTRGQQVTLSCSPISGHRSVSWYQQTPGQGLQFLFEYFSETQRNKGNFPGRFSGRQFSNSRSEMNVSTLELGDSALYLCASSPGLAGADTQYFGPGTRLTVL.